One sample yielded the 25 T cell receptor beta chains listed below, sequenced in a study of T cell repertoires in cytomegalovirus infection. TCRdb redid the calling of the reads with MiXCR, one entry per CDR3 protein. The sample holds 500,000 or so distinct CDR3 sequences, about 15% seen once. The sequenced sample consisted of CD8+ T cells from PBMCs. These receptor sequences come from a human donor in good health (CMV status not recorded). Some clones in this sample may be carry-over from other donors' samples.

This clonotype was seen more than once but under ten times. This chain connects TRBV5-1 to TRBJ2-7; 12 bases align to TRBD2. Trimming cost V 4 bases and J 4 bases; bases outside gene matches: 0. CDR3 size: 13 residues. Germline values: CDR1 SGHRS, CDR2 YFSETQ. The CDR3 DNA is TGCGCCAGCAGCGGACTAGCGGGGTACGAGCAGTACTTC. Residues: CASSGLAGYEQYF.

This chain uses TRBV28 with TRBJ2-1; 9 positions agree with TRBD1. Trimming removed 4 bases from V and 2 bases from J; junction bases left unmatched: 15. The CDR3 covers 19 residues. CDR1 is MDHEN, CDR2 SYDVKM, per germline. CDR3 sequence reads: CASSSLSLSGTGPYNEQFF. CDR3 coding DNA: TGTGCCAGCAGTTCGCTTTCGTTATCCGGGACAGGGCCCTACAATGAGCAGTTCTTC.

The V gene is TRBV13, the J gene TRBJ2-7, with unresolved D. The germline CDR1 and CDR2 sequences are PRHDT and FYEKMQ (reference sequence). Trimming stripped 5 bases from V and 3 bases from J, with 11 bases between. There are 13 residues in the CDR3. CDR3 DNA: TGTGCCAGCAGCCCTAGGCCGTTCTACGAGCAGTACTTC. Its protein is CASSPRPFYEQYF. The full variable domain, rest sourced from reference TRBV13 and TRBJ2-7, is AAGVIQSPRHLIKEKRETATLKCYPIPRHDTVYWYQQGPGQDPQFLISFYEKMQSDKGSIPDRFSAQQFSDYHSELNMSSLELGDSALYFCASSPRPFYEQYFGPGTRLTVT.

V and J are TRBV6-5 and TRBJ2-1, with TRBD1 as a possible D gene (5 bases). V dropped 5 bases and J dropped 0 bases, with 11 bases sitting between them. The CDR3 sequence is 15 residues long. Germline CDR1 reads MNHEY; CDR2 reads SVGAGI. DNA for the CDR3: TGTGCCAGCAGTGCGACAGTGAGCTCCTACAATGAGCAGTTCTTC. It is translated as CASSATVSSYNEQFF.

This clonotype has a count of ten or more. The chain carries TRBV12-3 or TRBV12-4 and TRBJ2-2; the D gene is possibly TRBD2 (6 bases). This CDR3 has 12 amino acids. V gave up 8 bases and J gave up 5 bases, with 9 bases separating them. Here the CDR3 reads CASGRGTGELFF. The CDR3 nucleotides are TGTGCCAGCGGGCGGGGAACCGGGGAGCTGTTTTTT.

J is TRBJ2-3 and V is TRBV11-2; D not certain. CDR3 size: 12 residues. V shed 6 bases and J shed 6 bases, with 10 bases lying between them. Germline V gene lookup returns CDR1 SGHAT and CDR2 FQNNGV. CDR3 coding DNA: TGTGCCAGCAGTCCCCCAGTGGATACGCAGTATTTT. Its protein is CASSPPVDTQYF.

This chain connects TRBV7-9 to TRBJ2-7, with 8 bases matching TRBD1. V trimming: 5 bases; J trimming: 5 bases; junction bases outside the gene matches: 11. The CDR3 has 15 amino acids. The germline V gene has CDR1 SEHNR and CDR2 FQNEAQ (reference sequence). For the CDR3, the DNA is TGTGCCAGCAGCAAGCTGCTGACAGGGGACAACGAGCAGTACTTC. Protein sequence: CASSKLLTGDNEQYF.

For this clonotype: The conserved phenylalanine or tryptophan normally closing the CDR3 is absent here, so this likely arose from a read error. This chain links TRBV6-8 with TRBJ2-2; TRBD2 is a possible D gene (6 bases). V was trimmed by 4 bases and J by 6 bases, leaving 21 bases between them. The CDR3 consists of 17 residues. CDR1 MNHGY and CDR2 SAAAGT come from the germline V gene. DNA of the CDR3: TGTGCCAGCAGTTCCTATAGACTAGTCCTGGAACCCGGGGAGCTGTTTGTT. Amino acid sequence: CASSSYRLVLEPGELFV.

At least ten counts were recorded for this clonotype. This chain uses TRBV7-6 with TRBJ1-2, with 9 bases aligning to TRBD1. V shed 0 bases, J shed 0 bases, and the junction held 8 bases outside the gene matches. There are 18 residues in the CDR3. Germline CDR1 is SGHVS and CDR2 is FNYEAQ. The CDR3 reads CASSLAGQGKTPNYGYTF. The CDR3 DNA reads as TGTGCCAGCAGCTTAGCAGGACAGGGGAAAACCCCTAACTATGGCTACACCTTC.

This clonotype was counted a few times. This chain uses TRBV6-5 with TRBJ1-6, with 10 bases that match TRBD1. The junction had 10 bases not matched to a gene; V was cut back by 7 bases and J by 4 bases. CDR3 length: 17 amino acids. From germline, CDR1 is MNHEY and CDR2 SVGAGI. This CDR3 reads CASTPGTGDPYNSPLHF. The CDR3 coding sequence is TGTGCCAGCACCCCGGGGACAGGGGATCCGTATAATTCACCCCTCCACTTT.

This clonotype was picked up many times. The chain couples TRBV7-9 to TRBJ2-4, with 10 bases that match TRBD1. The CDR3 has 16 residues. V trimming: 4 bases; J trimming: 2 bases; junction bases outside the gene matches: 5. Germline V gene sequence: CDR1 SEHNR, CDR2 FQNEAQ (reference sequence). CDR3 region: CASSSGQGVTKNIQYF. The CDR3, as DNA: TGTGCCAGCAGCTCAGGACAGGGGGTCACCAAAAACATTCAGTACTTC.

The chain is built from TRBV6-1 and TRBJ1-2; D is perhaps TRBD1 (6 bases). This CDR3 has 14 residues. The germline V gene has CDR1 MNHNS and CDR2 SASEGT. The V and J ends lost 9 bases and 6 bases respectively, with 20 bases between them. The CDR3 reads CASRDRGTFDGYTF. DNA for the CDR3: TGTGCCAGTCGCGACCGCGGGACATTTGATGGCTACACCTTC.

The table lists this clonotype with a few counts. This chain joins TRBV7-2 and TRBJ2-1; 9 bases match TRBD1. Germline trimming cut 6 bases from V and 7 bases from J; bases unmatched to any gene: 7. The CDR3 totals 14 residues. Germline CDR1 and CDR2: SGHTA and FQGNSA. Here the CDR3 DNA reads TGTGCCAGCAGTCTAGAACAGGGGGCTAATGAGCAGTTCTTC. Translated, it gives CASSLEQGANEQFF.

This clonotype was detected many times. CDR3 DNA sequence: TGTGCCAGCAGCCTTTCGGACACAGATACGCAGTATTTT. This encodes CASSLSDTDTQYF. The chain links TRBV7-8 to TRBJ2-3; no definite D call. The CDR3 is made up of 13 amino acids. V lost 5 bases, J lost 2 bases, and 8 bases lay in between. Germline lookup yields CDR1 SGHVS and CDR2 FQNEAQ.

The chain has TRBV5-1 and TRBJ2-7, with D unclear. Germline lookup yields CDR1 SGHRS and CDR2 YFSETQ. V lost 3 bases to trimming and J lost 3 bases, with 10 bases between them. CDR3 length equals 13 residues. CDR3 sequence (DNA): TGCGCCAGCAGCTCCCGGGCTGACTACGAGCAGTACTTC. Amino acid sequence: CASSSRADYEQYF.

CDR3 residues: CASSIGHPGQPQHF. CDR3 coding DNA: TGTGCCAGCAGCATCGGACACCCGGGTCAGCCCCAGCATTTT. The chain employs TRBV5-5 and TRBJ1-5; possible D gene TRBD1, 5 bases. This CDR3 comprises 14 residues. V lost 4 bases to trimming and J lost 6 bases, with 14 bases between them. Germline lookup yields CDR1 SGHKS and CDR2 YYEKEE (reference sequence). Full variable domain (outside the CDR3, taken from reference TRBV5-5 and TRBJ1-5): DAGVTQSPTHLIKTRGQQVTLRCSPISGHKSVSWYQQVLGQGPQFIFQYYEKEERGRGNFPDRFSARQFPNYSSELNVNALLLGDSALYLCASSIGHPGQPQHFGDGTRLSIL.

At least ten counts were recorded for this clonotype. The chain couples TRBV7-9 to TRBJ2-5; D may be TRBD2 (6 bases). V was pared by 5 bases and J by 2 bases, with 18 bases between. CDR1 is SEHNR and CDR2 is FQNEAQ in the germline V gene (reference sequence). The CDR3 sequence is 16 residues long. CDR3 sequence: CASSVRDSETQETQYF. CDR3 DNA sequence: TGTGCCAGCAGCGTCCGGGACTCCGAAACGCAAGAGACCCAGTACTTC.

This clonotype was picked up many times. The chain links TRBV29-1 to TRBJ2-2; 10 bases align to TRBD2. In germline, CDR1 is SQVTM, CDR2 ANQGSEA. J was trimmed by 5 bases and V by 6 bases; bases with no gene match: 6. The CDR3 is 14 amino acids. CDR3 DNA sequence: TGCAGCGTGACGGGACTAGCGCCTACCGGGGAGCTGTTTTTT. It encodes CSVTGLAPTGELFF.

This rearrangement joins TRBV6-5 to TRBJ2-7, with TRBD1 matching 10 bases. The V segment lost 0 bases and the J segment 2 bases; nucleotides outside the gene matches: 19. Germline V lookup: CDR1 MNHEY, CDR2 SVGAGI. The length of the CDR3 is 21 residues. CDR3 in DNA: TGTGCCAGCAGTTACTCGGGACAGGGGAATATTGGACGGGAGCGAGCCTACGAGCAGTACTTC. The encoded protein is CASSYSGQGNIGRERAYEQYF.

This clonotype appeared many times. At one end the junction does not follow the germline gene, possibly because of a read error. The V and J genes are TRBV7-6 and TRBJ2-5, with 16 bases aligning to TRBD2. The CDR3 has 17 residues. Germline V CDR1 and CDR2: SGHVS, FNYEAQ. CDR3 amino acids: CASSLRGLAGGKEPQYF. CDR3 DNA sequence: TGTGCCAGCAGCTTAAGGGGACTAGCGGGAGGGAAAGAGCCCCAGTACTTC.

The rearrangement joins TRBV11-1 to TRBJ2-2; D is uncertain. V lost 1 base and J lost 4, with 7 bases in between. Germline lookup yields CDR1 SGHAT and CDR2 FQDESV (reference sequence). The CDR3 runs 14 residues. The CDR3 here is CASSLGEVTGELFF. The DNA for the CDR3 is TGTGCCAGCAGCTTAGGGGAAGTCACCGGGGAGCTGTTTTTT.

The table lists this clonotype with many counts. The CDR3 DNA is TGTGCCAGCGGAAGGGACACCCTGAACACTGAAGCTTTCTTT. Translated, it gives CASGRDTLNTEAFF. J is TRBJ1-1 and V is TRBV6-1; possibly TRBD1 for D (6 bases). CDR3 length equals 14 residues. V was shortened by 8 bases and J by 0 bases, with 13 bases between the two germline ends. Germline V CDR1 and CDR2: MNHNS, SASEGT.

About this clonotype: This may come from a read error, since a much larger clone is one base off. The J gene is TRBJ2-7, the V gene TRBV25-1; 7 positions agree with TRBD2. Losses at the gene ends were 8 bases for V and 4 bases for J; bases not matched to a gene: 8. Germline V gene data show CDR1 as MGHDK and CDR2 as SYGVNS. The CDR3 is 13 amino acids. The CDR3 DNA reads as TGTGCCAGCCTGGGGGGGAGCGATTACGAGCAGTACTTC. It specifies CASLGGSDYEQYF.

This clonotype occurred many times. This chain joins TRBV12-5 and TRBJ1-5; D remains ambiguous. The germline CDR1 and CDR2 sequences are LGHNT and FRNRAP. The CDR3 runs to 12 residues. The V and J ends lost 1 base and 4 bases respectively, with 2 bases between them. The CDR3 is CASGLENQPQHF. CDR3 in DNA: TGTGCTAGTGGTTTGGAAAATCAGCCCCAGCATTTT.

This clonotype was seen repeatedly, ten times or more. This chain connects TRBV7-9 to TRBJ1-1, with D perhaps matching TRBD1 (5 bases). Germline V gives CDR1 SEHNR, CDR2 FQNEAQ (reference sequence). This CDR3 comprises 17 residues. V was trimmed by 6 bases and J by 0 bases, leaving 20 bases between them. CDR3 region: CASRKGQGEGLNTEAFF. Here the CDR3 DNA reads TGTGCCAGCAGAAAAGGGCAGGGTGAGGGTCTGAACACTGAAGCTTTCTTT.